Presented here are 10 T cell receptor beta chains from one specimen sequenced in a study of T cells in Graves' hyperthyroidism and ophthalmopathy (dated by TCRdb to 2018 to 2020). Preparation of the library involved multiplex PCR. TCRdb names Illumina HiSeq 2000 as the instrument used. The TCR beta CDR3 regions were amplified from RNA transcripts. A first-round RT-PCR of the TCR CDR3 used the HTBI primer set with the Qiagen OneStep RT-PCR kit. Starting from the raw public reads, TCRdb applied fastp trimming at Q25, assembled clones with MiXCR and retained in-frame beta chains. Each record represents a unique CDR3 protein, reported with the most common genes and DNA among its rows. The sample yields 300,000 to 350,000 distinct CDR3 sequences; under 25% were counted once. Around half of the sample lies in the top ten. Sequenced input: blood. These receptors all stem from a woman aged 50 to 60 with Graves' hyperthyroidism.

The table lists this clonotype with a few counts. The genes are TRBV9 and TRBJ1-1, with D unresolved. Germline-derived CDR1 and CDR2 are SGDLS and YYNGEE. The CDR3 length is 15 residues. Between the trimmed V and J ends, which lost 0 bases and 3 bases, there was a span of 12 bases. CDR3 DNA sequence: TGTGCCAGCAGCGTAGATTGGGTTGGGGACACTGAAGCTTTCTTT. Protein: CASSVDWVGDTEAFF.

Many counts were recorded for this clonotype. The chain employs TRBV12-3 or TRBV12-4 and TRBJ1-1; D remains unclear. The CDR3 sequence is 13 residues long. V lost 5 bases, J lost 5 bases, and 12 bases lay in between. The chain's CDR3 is CASSPKAGTEAFF. CDR3 nucleotide sequence: TGTGCCAGCAGTCCCAAGGCGGGAACTGAAGCTTTCTTT.

The chain recombines TRBV14 with TRBJ2-3, with a possible D match to TRBD1 (5 bases). CDR1 SGHDN and CDR2 FVKESK come from the germline V gene. This CDR3 has 13 residues. Trimming took off 6 bases at V and 2 bases at J, with 9 bases between the two ends. The CDR3 here is CASRAGHTDTQYF. In DNA form, the CDR3 reads TGTGCCAGCAGGGCCGGACACACAGATACGCAGTATTTT.

This chain links TRBV4-1 with TRBJ1-2, with D perhaps matching TRBD1 (5 bases). This CDR3 contains 17 residues. With 0 bases removed from V and 1 base from J, the gap between germline ends came to 15 bases. Germline V gives CDR1 MGHRA, CDR2 YSYEKL. The CDR3 DNA reads as TGCGCCAGCAGCCAAGATTCAGGGCAGGGAGGTAACTATGGCTACACCTTC. It yields the protein CASSQDSGQGGNYGYTF.

This clonotype was seen ten or more times. The chain couples TRBV9 to TRBJ1-1, with 10 nucleotides matching TRBD1. V dropped 3 bases and J dropped 0; count of bases not matched to a gene: 8. In germline, CDR1 is SGDLS, CDR2 YYNGEE. The CDR3 runs to 17 residues. The CDR3 DNA sequence: TGTGCCAGCAGCGCGTCTCCGGGACAGGGGATGAACACTGAAGCTTTCTTT. This translates into CASSASPGQGMNTEAFF.

Here the CDR3 DNA reads TGCAGTGCTAACTCCCCCTTTTCTAGCGCTCCAGGATCATACAATGAGCAGTTCTTC. It codes for CSANSPFSSAPGSYNEQFF. The chain combines TRBV20-1 with TRBJ2-1; possibly TRBD2 for D (6 bases). Trimming took off 4 bases at V and 4 bases at J, with 29 bases between the two ends. CDR1 is DFQATT and CDR2 is SNEGSKA in the germline V gene (reference sequence). CDR3 length equals 19 residues.

The chain employs TRBV27 and TRBJ2-7; D is possibly TRBD1 (6 bases). Trimming stripped 8 bases from V and 1 base from J, with 18 bases between. The CDR3 is made up of 15 amino acids. Germline V gives CDR1 MNHEY, CDR2 SMNVEV (reference sequence). The CDR3 nucleotides read TGTGCCAGCGCCCCCACAGGGCCTGGGTCCTACGAGCAGTACTTC. As protein: CASAPTGPGSYEQYF.

In this sample, this clonotype turned up many times. V usage is TRBV20-1 and J usage is TRBJ1-2, with D possibly TRBD1 on 5 matching bases. The CDR3 sequence is 15 residues long. Germline loops: CDR1 DFQATT, CDR2 SNEGSKA (reference sequence). With 5 bases removed from V and 0 bases from J, the gap between germline ends came to 16 bases. CDR3 in amino acids: CSAPQGGLSNYGYTF. CDR3 DNA: TGCAGTGCTCCCCAGGGAGGTTTATCTAACTATGGCTACACCTTC.

V and J are TRBV7-9 and TRBJ2-7, with TRBD1 as a possible D gene (5 bases). The CDR3 totals 14 residues. Trimming took off 5 bases at V and 4 bases at J, with 15 bases between the two ends. The germline V gene has CDR1 SEHNR and CDR2 FQNEAQ (reference sequence). The CDR3 nucleotides read TGTGCCAGCAGCCCACAGGTTTCATCTTACGAGCAGTACTTC. This encodes CASSPQVSSYEQYF.

There are a few counts of this clonotype. This chain links TRBV13 with TRBJ2-1; TRBD2 agrees at 11 bases. Germline V gene data show CDR1 as PRHDT and CDR2 as FYEKMQ (reference sequence). Trimming took 2 bases from V and 5 from J; bases not matched to a gene: 2. This CDR3 region has 15 residues. The CDR3 bases are TGTGCCAGCAGCTTAAAACTAGCGGGAGACAATGAGCAGTTCTTC. It is translated as CASSLKLAGDNEQFF.